This T cell receptor beta chain was recovered during a study of low-dose radiotherapy and immunotherapy resistance in tumors. Background on the study: Treatment of Cohort 1 consisted of 0.5 Gy per fraction every 2 weeks, adding up to 6.5 Gy.

The sample's time point: after trial treatment. Stated treatment: LDRT plus nivolumab, ipilimumab, low-dose cyclophosphamide and aspirin (RACIN trial). Low-dose radiotherapy, low-dose cyclophosphamide, aspirin, ipilimumab and nivolumab were all given to the donors. Priming of first-strand cDNA relied on TRAV- and TRBV-specific primers (covering alpha and beta chains). TCRs were amplified for approximately 21 PCR cycles with a constant-region primer and V-primer adapter. Amplification of isolated mRNA was accomplished via in vitro transcription. Via MiXCR, TCRdb re-called the reads, giving one row per CDR3 protein. Of 80,000 or so distinct CDR3 sequences listed, around a sixth are singletons. The CDR3 contains 16 residues. J gave up 5 bases and V 7 bases, and 5 bases lay outside the gene matches. CDR1 is LNHDA and CDR2 is SQIVND in the germline V gene (reference sequence).

The clonotype comes from a male donor with prostate cancer. Sequences were derived from PBMCs, sampled after low-dose radiotherapy plus immunotherapy. The chain couples TRBV19 to TRBJ2-1, with 16 bases aligning to TRBD2. CDR3 DNA: TGTGCCAGTACCCAGGGACTAGCGGGAGGGCACAATGAGCAGTTCTTC. Protein: CASTQGLAGGHNEQFF.